This T cell receptor beta chain emerged from a study of blood T cell repertoires in COVID-19. Study information: Material from acute and convalescent COVID-19 was sourced from the United States, Italy and Spain. Sample material is recorded as cDNA or gDNA derived from T cells, B-cell-depleted T cells, or PBMCs.

Methods used by the authors: Amplification of reference gene primers provided the estimated nucleated cell counts. The repertoire was sequenced with immunoSEQ multiplex PCR; TCRdb's copy has only in-frame clones and lacks some. V and J calls and clone size come straight from that table; D and trimming were deduced from the DNA. The sample yields around 150,000 clones, about 80% seen once. From germline, CDR1 is SGHVS and CDR2 FQNEAQ. V was pared by 5 bases and J by 4 bases, with 14 bases of the junction left unmatched. This CDR3 is 16 amino acids long. The chain is built from TRBV7-8 and TRBJ2-7; 7 bases agree with TRBD1. Sequenced input: peripheral blood. The sequence was obtained from a human donor in a cohort sampled during active COVID-19. The CDR3 DNA reads TGTGCCAGCAGCCCCGGGGACAGAATAAAAACTTACGAGCAGTACTTC. Protein product: CASSPGDRIKTYEQYF.